Listed here are 24 T cell receptor beta chains from one sample, sequenced in a study of blood T cell repertoires in COVID-19. Produced via immunoSEQ multiplex PCR; TCRdb's table is partial and in-frame only. In the table there are 180,000 or so clones, about nine tenths of which are singletons. The sequencing sample was made of peripheral blood. Receptors originate from a young man with active or convalescent COVID-19.

This clone showed up just a few times. This chain connects TRBV7-9 to TRBJ1-3; tentative D call: TRBD1 (6 bases). The CDR3 runs to 16 residues. V was pared by 3 bases and J by 1 base, with 13 bases between. Germline V lookup: CDR1 SEHNR, CDR2 FQNEAQ (reference sequence). The CDR3 region has the DNA TGTGCCAGCAGCTTGAATCGGCAGGGGTCTGGAAACACCATATATTTT. Its protein is CASSLNRQGSGNTIYF.

This clone was seen more than once but under ten times. The chain couples TRBV7-9 to TRBJ1-1; D unresolved. V lost 5 bases and J lost 1, with 5 bases in between. There are 12 residues in the CDR3. Germline CDR1 and CDR2: SEHNR and FQNEAQ (reference sequence). The CDR3 coding sequence is TGTGCCAGCAGCCGACAGAACACTGAAGCTTTCTTT. Translating gives CASSRQNTEAFF. Full variable domain (rest looked up from reference TRBV7-9 and TRBJ1-1): DTGVSQNPRHKITKRGQNVTFRCDPISEHNRLYWYRQTLGQGPEFLTYFQNEAQLEKSRLLSDRFSAERPKGSFSTLEIQRTEQGDSAMYLCASSRQNTEAFFGQGTRLTVV.

In this sample, this clone turned up once. The rearrangement links TRBV6-1 to TRBJ2-7; 7 bases map to TRBD2. The length of the CDR3 is 16 residues. V dropped 0 bases and J dropped 2; count of bases not matched to a gene: 7. The germline gives CDR1 MNHNS, CDR2 SASEGT. The DNA of the CDR3 is TGTGCCAGCAGTGAAGCGTGGCTAGCGGCGGCCTACGAGCAGTACTTC. Its translation: CASSEAWLAAAYEQYF.

V and J are TRBV5-6 and TRBJ2-1, with 10 bases that match TRBD2. After removal of 4 bases from V and 4 bases from J, the junction contained 8 bases not matched to a gene. Germline V gene lookup returns CDR1 SGHDT and CDR2 YYEEEE. The CDR3 sequence is 16 residues long. The CDR3 sequence is CASSGSTSGLYNEQFF. In DNA form, the CDR3 reads TGTGCCAGCAGCGGGTCGACTAGCGGGTTATACAATGAGCAGTTCTTC.

J is TRBJ2-6 and V is TRBV6-5; D unresolved. V was shortened by 6 bases and J by 0 bases, with 9 bases between the two germline ends. The CDR3 has 15 residues. The V gene's germline CDR1 is MNHEY and CDR2 SVGAGI. This CDR3 reads CASRARNSGANVLTF. CDR3 coding DNA: TGTGCCAGCAGGGCGCGGAACTCTGGGGCCAACGTCCTGACTTTC.

This chain connects TRBV28 to TRBJ2-5; 12 nucleotides agree with TRBD2. CDR3 length: 16 amino acids. Germline V gives CDR1 MDHEN, CDR2 SYDVKM. With V trimmed by 5 bases and J by 3 bases, 7 bases remained unmatched. The CDR3 nucleotides are TGTGCCAGCAGTAATGGGACTAGCGGGTGGGAAGAGACCCAGTACTTC. Protein product: CASSNGTSGWEETQYF.

The chain recombines TRBV7-2 with TRBJ2-3, with a tentative D call TRBD2 (6 bases). The CDR3 contains 16 residues. The germline V gene encodes CDR1 SGHTA and CDR2 FQGNSA. Trimming took off 4 bases at V and 4 bases at J, with 18 bases between the two ends. In DNA form, the CDR3 reads TGTGCCAGCAGCTCCCTGACTAGTTTGACGGCAGATACGCAGTATTTT. Amino acids: CASSSLTSLTADTQYF.

The chain links TRBV19 to TRBJ1-5, with 7 bases that match TRBD1. After removal of 5 bases from V and 5 bases from J, the junction contained 9 bases not matched to a gene. The germline gives CDR1 LNHDA, CDR2 SQIVND (reference sequence). The CDR3 runs to 15 residues. Here the CDR3 DNA reads TGTGCCAGTAGTGGCCTTGGGACAGCTGATCAGCCCCAGCATTTT. Its protein product is CASSGLGTADQPQHF.

This clone was seen once. The chain has TRBV27 and TRBJ2-3, with D possibly TRBD2 on 6 matching bases. The germline gives CDR1 MNHEY, CDR2 SMNVEV (reference sequence). The ends were cut back, 6 bases at V and 0 bases at J, with 16 bases in the middle. The CDR3 runs 16 residues. The CDR3 nucleotides are TGTGCCAGCAGGGAGGGTCGGCGCCTCAGCACAGATACGCAGTATTTT. It codes for CASREGRRLSTDTQYF.

The chain is built from TRBV4-1 and TRBJ1-1; D not resolved. Germline CDR1 MGHRA, CDR2 YSYEKL. CDR3 size: 11 residues. The V and J ends lost 5 bases and 10 bases respectively, with 11 bases between them. The CDR3 coding sequence is TGCGCCAGCAGCTCGGAGGGTGGAGCTTTCTTT. Translation: CASSSEGGAFF.

The gene calls are TRBV29-1 and TRBJ1-4; no clear D. This CDR3 has 12 amino acids. The V end was cut by 7 bases, the J end by 11 bases, with 17 bases between. Per the germline V gene, CDR1 is SQVTM and CDR2 is ANQGSEA. The CDR3 nucleotides read TGCAGCGCGGGAGATGTGGGAGACAAACTGTTTTTT. Its translation: CSAGDVGDKLFF. The full variable domain, completed using reference TRBV29-1 and TRBJ1-4, is SAVISQKPSRDICQRGTSLTIQCQVDSQVTMMFWYRQQPGQSLTLIATANQGSEATYESGFVIDKFPISRPNLTFSTLTVSNMSPEDSSIYLCSAGDVGDKLFFGSGTQLSVL.

Note on this clone: The same CDR3 also results from other DNA sequences found in this sample. The J gene is TRBJ1-5, the V gene TRBV30, with TRBD1 matching 8 bases. The CDR3 runs 13 residues. Germline CDR1 and CDR2: GTSNPN and SVGIG (reference sequence). The V and J ends lost 2 bases and 5 bases, in that order; junction bases with no gene match: 2. The CDR3 here is CAWSPGGDQPQHF. In DNA, the CDR3 is TGTGCCTGGAGTCCAGGGGGCGATCAGCCCCAGCATTTT.

The chain couples TRBV4-3 to TRBJ2-1; 8 bases line up with TRBD1. Germline V gives CDR1 LGHNA, CDR2 YSLEER. Trimming took 0 bases from V and 8 from J; bases not matched to a gene: 9. The CDR3 length is 16 residues. The CDR3 region has the DNA TGCGCCAGCAGCCAAGATCCTAGCAGGGGGCATGATGAGCAGTTCTTC. This gives the protein CASSQDPSRGHDEQFF.

This chain joins TRBV5-5 and TRBJ1-1, with D possibly being TRBD1 (5 bases). Trimming removed 1 base from V and 3 bases from J, with 7 bases in between. The germline gives CDR1 SGHKS, CDR2 YYEKEE (reference sequence). The CDR3 consists of 13 residues. This CDR3 is CASSLTGDTEAFF. The DNA of the CDR3 is TGTGCCAGCAGCTTGACAGGTGACACTGAAGCTTTCTTT. Drawing the rest from reference TRBV5-5 and TRBJ1-1, the complete variable domain is DAGVTQSPTHLIKTRGQQVTLRCSPISGHKSVSWYQQVLGQGPQFIFQYYEKEERGRGNFPDRFSARQFPNYSSELNVNALLLGDSALYLCASSLTGDTEAFFGQGTRLTVV.

This chain joins TRBV10-1 and TRBJ2-3, with D perhaps TRBD2 (5 bases). V gave up 7 bases and J gave up 2 bases, with 13 bases separating them. Germline V gene lookup returns CDR1 WNHNN and CDR2 SYGVQD (reference sequence). This CDR3 region has 14 residues. CDR3 protein: CASNNGDPTDTQYF. The CDR3 nucleotides read TGCGCCAGCAACAACGGGGATCCCACAGATACGCAGTATTTT.

The V call is TRBV7-9, the J call TRBJ2-7; 10 bases align to TRBD1. J was trimmed by 4 bases and V by 5 bases; bases with no gene match: 5. The CDR3 runs to 14 residues. Germline lookup yields CDR1 SEHNR and CDR2 FQNEAQ (reference sequence). CDR3 nucleotides: TGTGCCAGCAGCGGCTGGGACAGGGGTTACGAGCAGTACTTC. Its translation: CASSGWDRGYEQYF.

This clone has more than one count but fewer than ten. The chain recombines TRBV9 with TRBJ1-1; D perhaps matches TRBD1 (5 bases). The CDR3 runs to 13 residues. CDR1 is SGDLS and CDR2 is YYNGEE in the germline V gene. The germline V and J ends were trimmed by 3 bases and 3 bases, with 9 bases remaining between them. The CDR3 loop is CASSADMDTEAFF. In DNA, the CDR3 is TGTGCCAGCAGCGCGGACATGGACACTGAAGCTTTCTTT.

The chain uses TRBV4-2 and TRBJ1-2; TRBD1 agrees at 7 bases. CDR1 is LGHNA, CDR2 YNFKEQ, per germline. CDR3 length equals 14 residues. Losses at the gene ends were 1 base for V and 8 bases for J; bases not matched to a gene: 7. The CDR3 spells CASSQVTGTGGYTF. For the CDR3, the DNA is TGTGCCAGCAGCCAAGTGACAGGGACGGGGGGCTACACCTTC.

The chain links TRBV15 to TRBJ2-3; the D is unclear. Germline V gene lookup returns CDR1 LNHNV and CDR2 YYDKDF (reference sequence). The CDR3 consists of 14 residues. The V and J ends lost 1 base and 2 bases respectively, with 7 bases between them. CDR3 nucleotides: TGTGCCACCAGCAGAGGTAGTCCCACAGATACGCAGTATTTT. Translation: CATSRGSPTDTQYF.

This chain connects TRBV6-5 to TRBJ1-5, with D uncertain. The CDR3 loop spans 14 amino acids. CDR1 and CDR2 (germline): MNHEY, SVGAGI. Between the trimmed V and J ends, which lost 6 bases and 1 base, there was a span of 10 bases. This CDR3 is CASSPGRSNQPQHF. For the CDR3, the DNA is TGTGCCAGCAGCCCGGGTAGGAGCAATCAGCCCCAGCATTTT.

This clone has just one count. The V gene is TRBV24-1, the J gene TRBJ1-1, with 8 bases identical to TRBD1. Germline V gene lookup returns CDR1 KGHDR and CDR2 SFDVKD. Trimming cost V 4 bases and J 3 bases; bases outside gene matches: 12. This CDR3 comprises 17 residues. The chain's CDR3 is CATSEPRQGAKDTEAFF. Here the CDR3 DNA reads TGTGCCACCAGTGAGCCAAGGCAGGGGGCAAAGGACACTGAAGCTTTCTTT.

V is TRBV9 and J is TRBJ1-1; 12 nucleotides line up with TRBD1. The CDR3 has 17 residues. V shed 3 bases and J 3 bases; nucleotides not matched to a gene: 9. The germline gives CDR1 SGDLS, CDR2 YYNGEE. CDR3 region: CASSANRDRGLDTEAFF. The CDR3 DNA reads as TGTGCCAGCAGCGCCAACCGGGACAGGGGGCTGGACACTGAAGCTTTCTTT.

The chain links TRBV6-2 or TRBV6-3 to TRBJ1-5; possible D gene TRBD1, 6 bases. Trimming took 3 bases from V and 3 from J, leaving 12 bases between them. CDR1 is MNHEY and CDR2 is SVGEGT in the germline V gene. This CDR3 is built from 15 residues. In DNA form, the CDR3 reads TGTGCCAGCAGTTATACCGGGACATCCAATCAGCCCCAGCATTTT. Amino acids: CASSYTGTSNQPQHF.

The J gene is TRBJ1-3, the V gene TRBV7-8; 7 bases agree with TRBD1. Germline CDR1 reads SGHVS; CDR2 reads FQNEAQ. After removal of 1 base from V and 4 bases from J, the junction contained 13 bases not matched to a gene. The CDR3 runs to 18 residues. For the CDR3, the DNA is TGTGCCAGCAGCTTAGGGGGAACCAGGGGGAAATACGGAAACACCATATATTTT. Translation gives CASSLGGTRGKYGNTIYF.